Each of the 31 T cell receptor beta chains below was sequenced from the same sample in a study of blood T cell repertoires in COVID-19. The protocol was immunoSEQ multiplex PCR, while the TCRdb copy is restricted to in-frame clones and leaves out a portion. Among some 320,000 clones listed, roughly nine tenths were seen once. What was sequenced was PBMCs or T cells enriched from blood (not recorded which). The receptors were sampled from a man aged 60-69 years who had recovered from COVID-19.

This clone showed up just once. The genes are TRBV12-5 and TRBJ2-5; TRBD1 agrees at 7 bases. V shed 6 bases and J 1 base; nucleotides not matched to a gene: 5. CDR1 LGHNT and CDR2 FRNRAP come from the germline V gene. The CDR3 covers 14 residues. Written as DNA, the CDR3 is TGTGCTAGTGGGACCCGGGACAGCCAAGAGACCCAGTACTTC. It codes for CASGTRDSQETQYF.

This rearrangement joins TRBV19 to TRBJ2-4, with D unclear. With 5 bases removed from V and 7 bases from J, the gap between germline ends came to 6 bases. Germline V gene sequence: CDR1 LNHDA, CDR2 SQIVND (reference sequence). CDR3 size: 11 residues. CDR3 sequence: CASSFGNIQYF. CDR3 DNA sequence: TGTGCCAGTAGTTTCGGGAACATTCAGTACTTC. Supplemented by reference TRBV19 and TRBJ2-4, the full variable domain reads DGGITQSPKYLFRKEGQNVTLSCEQNLNHDAMYWYRQDPGQGLRLIYYSQIVNDFQKGDIAEGYSVSREKKESFPLTVTSAQKNPTAFYLCASSFGNIQYFGAGTRLSVL.

The V call is TRBV7-9, the J call TRBJ1-1; 7 bases match TRBD1. Germline loops: CDR1 SEHNR, CDR2 FQNEAQ (reference sequence). CDR3 length equals 15 residues. Trimming cost V 5 bases and J 1 base; bases outside gene matches: 7. The CDR3 sequence: CASSLRDRENTEAFF. The CDR3 DNA is TGTGCCAGCAGCCTCCGGGACAGAGAGAACACTGAAGCTTTCTTT.

CDR3 protein: CASSLGLGNQPQHF. The DNA of the CDR3 is TGTGCCAGTAGTCTCGGGTTGGGCAATCAGCCCCAGCATTTT. The chain combines TRBV19 with TRBJ1-5; D not resolved. Germline lookup yields CDR1 LNHDA and CDR2 SQIVND (reference sequence). There are 14 residues in the CDR3. V was trimmed by 5 bases and J by 2 bases, leaving 10 bases between them.

The chain has TRBV5-8 and TRBJ2-7; unclear D gene. Germline values: CDR1 SGHTS, CDR2 YDEGEE. The germline V and J ends were trimmed by 0 bases and 0 bases, with 10 bases remaining between them. This CDR3 region has 15 residues. CDR3: CASSLVVKSSYEQYF. As DNA, the CDR3 is TGTGCCAGCAGCTTGGTGGTTAAGAGCTCCTACGAGCAGTACTTC.

This clone was counted only a few times. The V call is TRBV29-1, the J call TRBJ2-1; TRBD2 matches at 12 bases. Germline CDR1 and CDR2: SQVTM and ANQGSEA. The CDR3 is 19 amino acids. Trimming took 6 bases from V and 0 from J; bases not matched to a gene: 15. This chain's CDR3 is CSVPDLTSGSGGSYNEQFF. CDR3 sequence (DNA): TGCAGCGTCCCAGACCTGACTAGCGGGAGCGGTGGCTCCTACAATGAGCAGTTCTTC.

V gene TRBV13 combines with J gene TRBJ1-1; D not certain. The CDR3 has 12 residues. V lost 1 base and J 10 bases, leaving 10 bases between the germline ends. Germline values: CDR1 PRHDT, CDR2 FYEKMQ (reference sequence). CDR3 amino acids: CASSLVPPRAFF. Written as DNA, the CDR3 is TGTGCCAGCAGCTTAGTCCCCCCGAGAGCTTTCTTT.

This sequence joins TRBV7-3 and TRBJ2-3; 13 positions agree with TRBD2. This CDR3 comprises 16 residues. J lost 2 bases, V lost 5 bases, and 4 bases had no gene match. Looked up from germline, CDR1 is SGHTA and CDR2 is FQGTGA. CDR3: CASSPGLAGDTDTQYF. For the CDR3, the DNA is TGTGCCAGCAGCCCCGGACTAGCGGGAGACACAGATACGCAGTATTTT. The full variable domain, rest sourced from reference TRBV7-3 and TRBJ2-3, is GAGVSQTPSNKVTEKGKYVELRCDPISGHTALYWYRQSLGQGPEFLIYFQGTGAADDSGLPNDRFFAVRPEGSVSTLKIQRTERGDSAVYLCASSPGLAGDTDTQYFGPGTRLTVL.

This chain connects TRBV2 to TRBJ1-1; possibly TRBD1 for D (6 bases). CDR1 is SNHLY, CDR2 FYNNEI, per germline. CDR3 length equals 14 residues. Trimming took off 5 bases at V and 0 bases at J, with 10 bases between the two ends. Written as DNA, the CDR3 is TGTGCCAGCAGTCCTCAGGGGATGAACACTGAAGCTTTCTTT. Translated, it gives CASSPQGMNTEAFF.

The J gene is TRBJ1-5, the V gene TRBV6-2 or TRBV6-3, with 9 bases lining up with TRBD1. Per germline, CDR1 MNHEY and CDR2 SVGEGT. The CDR3 is made up of 15 amino acids. Germline trimming cut 5 bases from V and 7 bases from J; bases unmatched to any gene: 9. The CDR3 sequence is CASSDTTGGAQPQHF. The CDR3 coding sequence is TGTGCCAGCAGTGACACGACAGGGGGGGCGCAGCCCCAGCATTTT.

The table lists this clone with a few counts. The chain has TRBV30 and TRBJ2-4; possible D gene TRBD2, 5 bases. V lost 2 bases and J lost 2, with 13 bases in between. Germline-derived CDR1 and CDR2 are GTSNPN and SVGIG (reference sequence). The CDR3 length is 15 residues. The DNA for the CDR3 is TGTGCCTGGAGTTTAGTGGGAGTCACCAAAAACATTCAGTACTTC. This encodes CAWSLVGVTKNIQYF.

The chain combines TRBV7-6 with TRBJ2-2, with TRBD2 matching 10 bases. V was pared by 6 bases and J by 2 bases, with 6 bases of the junction left unmatched. The CDR3 sequence is 16 residues long. From germline, CDR1 is SGHVS and CDR2 FNYEAQ. The CDR3 loop is CASRPGLADNTGELFF. CDR3 DNA sequence: TGTGCCAGCAGGCCAGGACTAGCGGATAACACCGGGGAGCTGTTTTTT.

The chain couples TRBV3-1 (or the pseudogene TRBV3-2) to TRBJ1-2, with D possibly being TRBD1 (5 bases). V was trimmed by 2 bases and J by 5 bases, leaving 12 bases between them. Per the germline V gene, CDR1 is LGHDT and CDR2 is YNNKEL (reference sequence). The CDR3 has 14 amino acids. Here the CDR3 reads CASSQSPRTYGYTF. The CDR3 bases are TGTGCCAGCAGCCAATCTCCGCGGACATATGGCTACACCTTC.

The chain employs TRBV6-1 and TRBJ1-2, with a possible D match to TRBD1 (6 bases). This CDR3 comprises 17 residues. Germline V gene lookup returns CDR1 MNHNS and CDR2 SASEGT. V lost 2 bases, J lost 5 bases, and 21 bases lay in between. The CDR3 is CASSESHSKGDIYGYTF. The CDR3 nucleotides read TGTGCCAGCAGTGAATCCCATTCTAAAGGGGACATTTATGGCTACACCTTC.

The chain uses TRBV2 and TRBJ1-1, with D unclear. Trimming left V 5 bases short and J 4 bases short, with 14 bases between. This CDR3 spans 14 amino acids. The germline gives CDR1 SNHLY, CDR2 FYNNEI. The CDR3 loop reads CASSFVQAGTEAFF. Here the CDR3 DNA reads TGTGCCAGCAGTTTCGTCCAAGCGGGCACTGAAGCTTTCTTT. Together with reference TRBV2 and TRBJ1-1, the CDR3 gives the full variable domain: EPEVTQTPSHQVTQMGQEVILRCVPISNHLYFYWYRQILGQKVEFLVSFYNNEISEKSEIFDDQFSVERPDGSNFTLKIRSTKLEDSAMYFCASSFVQAGTEAFFGQGTRLTVV.

The chain combines TRBV3-1 (or the pseudogene TRBV3-2) with TRBJ2-5; TRBD1 aligns across 10 bases. With V trimmed by 3 bases and J by 5 bases, 6 bases remained unmatched. CDR1 is LGHDT, CDR2 YNNKEL, per germline (reference sequence). The CDR3 sequence is 15 residues long. This CDR3 reads CASSQRTGGWETQYF. CDR3 DNA sequence: TGTGCCAGCAGCCAGAGGACAGGGGGTTGGGAGACCCAGTACTTC.

V and J are TRBV28 and TRBJ2-1; D possibly corresponds to TRBD1 (5 bases). The CDR3 length is 14 residues. V was pared by 1 base and J by 5 bases, with 9 bases between. The germline CDR1 and CDR2 sequences are MDHEN and SYDVKM. CDR3 amino acids: CASSLFQGNNEQFF. The DNA for the CDR3 is TGTGCCAGCAGTTTATTTCAGGGTAACAATGAGCAGTTCTTC.

The genes are TRBV9 and TRBJ2-4; 9 bases align to TRBD1. V was clipped by 0 bases and J by 9 bases; unmatched bases: 4. The CDR3 totals 14 residues. Germline loops: CDR1 SGDLS, CDR2 YYNGEE. CDR3 coding DNA: TGTGCCAGCAGCGTAGCCGGACAGGGGACCATTCAGTACTTC. Its protein product is CASSVAGQGTIQYF.

This chain links TRBV7-2 with TRBJ2-2; 9 bases line up with TRBD2. Germline trimming cut 0 bases from V and 1 base from J; bases unmatched to any gene: 3. CDR3 length: 17 residues. Germline CDR1 is SGHTA and CDR2 is FQGNSA. The CDR3 DNA reads as TGTGCCAGCAGCTTAGCTAGCGGGGGCCAGAACACCGGGGAGCTGTTTTTT. This gives the protein CASSLASGGQNTGELFF.

A single count supports this clone. V and J are TRBV3-1 (or the pseudogene TRBV3-2) and TRBJ2-2, with a possible D match to TRBD2 (6 bases). The V end was cut by 1 base, the J end by 13 bases, with 7 bases between. The CDR3 spans 11 residues. The germline V gene has CDR1 LGHDT and CDR2 YNNKEL (reference sequence). This CDR3 reads CASSQVEGLFF. CDR3 sequence (DNA): TGTGCCAGCAGCCAAGTGGAGGGGCTGTTTTTT.

The chain uses TRBV5-1 and TRBJ1-1; D ambiguous. The CDR3 loop spans 14 amino acids. V was shortened by 4 bases and J by 4 bases, with 14 bases between the two germline ends. The germline V gene has CDR1 SGHRS and CDR2 YFSETQ. The CDR3 protein is CASSHVSGGTEAFF. In DNA, the CDR3 is TGCGCCAGCAGCCACGTTTCGGGAGGCACTGAAGCTTTCTTT.

The chain links TRBV5-1 to TRBJ2-3; possible D gene TRBD2, 5 bases. Germline loops: CDR1 SGHRS, CDR2 YFSETQ. The CDR3 sequence is 15 residues long. V was cut by 0 bases and J by 0 bases, with 8 bases left in between. CDR3: CASSLVGSSTDTQYF. The DNA for the CDR3 is TGCGCCAGCAGCTTGGTTGGGAGTAGCACAGATACGCAGTATTTT.

This clone was detected only once. J is TRBJ2-5 and V is TRBV30; 7 bases line up with TRBD1. The germline gives CDR1 GTSNPN, CDR2 SVGIG (reference sequence). This CDR3 comprises 15 residues. J lost 2 bases, V lost 5 bases, and 11 bases had no gene match. CDR3 sequence reads: CAWARGPYYQETQYF. The CDR3 DNA sequence: TGTGCCTGGGCAAGGGGGCCCTACTATCAAGAGACCCAGTACTTC.

The V gene is TRBV19, the J gene TRBJ1-1, with 8 bases identical to TRBD1. The length of the CDR3 is 13 residues. V was clipped by 7 bases and J by 2 bases; unmatched bases: 3. CDR1 and CDR2 (germline): LNHDA, SQIVND (reference sequence). CDR3: CASNGQGNTEAFF. As DNA, the CDR3 is TGTGCCAGTAATGGACAGGGTAACACTGAAGCTTTCTTT.

A remark on this clone: Other DNA variants within this sample encode the same CDR3. V and J are TRBV9 and TRBJ1-3, with TRBD1 as a possible D gene (6 bases). CDR3 length: 14 amino acids. Trimming left V 4 bases short and J 4 bases short, with 12 bases between. CDR1 is SGDLS and CDR2 is YYNGEE in the germline V gene. This CDR3 is CASSPQGSGNTIYF. The CDR3 bases are TGTGCCAGCAGCCCTCAGGGGTCAGGAAACACCATATATTTT.

V gene TRBV27 combines with J gene TRBJ1-1, with D tentatively TRBD1 (6 bases). Trimming cost V 4 bases and J 0 bases, with 21 bases left between them. The CDR3 runs to 18 residues. CDR1 MNHEY and CDR2 SMNVEV come from the germline V gene (reference sequence). This CDR3 reads CASSSGWAGDLMNTEAFF. The CDR3 DNA follows: TGTGCCAGCAGTTCCGGGTGGGCAGGGGATCTTATGAACACTGAAGCTTTCTTT.

The chain joins TRBV5-1 to TRBJ1-2; 8 nucleotides align to TRBD1. With 6 bases clipped from V and 4 bases from J, the junction kept 11 bases outside the gene matches. The CDR3 extends over 15 amino acids. Germline CDR1 is SGHRS and CDR2 is YFSETQ. This CDR3 reads CASKGGQERGYGYTF. CDR3 coding DNA: TGCGCCAGCAAGGGGGGACAGGAAAGGGGCTATGGCTACACCTTC.

The chain recombines TRBV18 with TRBJ1-1, with D possibly matching TRBD1 (5 bases). Germline values: CDR1 KGHSH, CDR2 LQKENI. V was clipped by 2 bases and J by 1 base, with 14 bases between them. CDR3 length: 16 residues. The CDR3 loop reads CASSPGTLAWNTEAFF. DNA for the CDR3: TGTGCCAGCTCACCAGGGACTTTGGCGTGGAACACTGAAGCTTTCTTT.

V is TRBV4-1 and J is TRBJ2-7; possibly TRBD2 for D (5 bases). Per the germline V gene, CDR1 is MGHRA and CDR2 is YSYEKL. This CDR3 region has 13 residues. The ends were cut back, 2 bases at V and 7 bases at J, with 12 bases in the middle. The CDR3 DNA is TGCGCCAGCAGCCAAACGGGGTCCGCAGAGCAGTACTTC. It translates to CASSQTGSAEQYF.

This rearrangement joins TRBV3-1 (or the pseudogene TRBV3-2) to TRBJ2-2; D remains ambiguous. In germline, CDR1 is LGHDT, CDR2 YNNKEL (reference sequence). The CDR3 spans 14 residues. Trimming removed 3 bases from V and 4 bases from J, with 9 bases in between. The DNA for the CDR3 is TGTGCCAGCAGCCAGGAGATTACCACCGGGGAGCTGTTTTTT. Its translation: CASSQEITTGELFF.

The chain employs TRBV12-3 or TRBV12-4 and TRBJ1-4, with a possible D match to TRBD1 (5 bases). V was shortened by 8 bases and J by 10 bases, with 17 bases between the two germline ends. The CDR3 spans 13 residues. Here the CDR3 reads CASGGGGWGKLFF. The CDR3 DNA is TGTGCCAGCGGAGGCGGGGGATGGGGAAAACTGTTTTTT.